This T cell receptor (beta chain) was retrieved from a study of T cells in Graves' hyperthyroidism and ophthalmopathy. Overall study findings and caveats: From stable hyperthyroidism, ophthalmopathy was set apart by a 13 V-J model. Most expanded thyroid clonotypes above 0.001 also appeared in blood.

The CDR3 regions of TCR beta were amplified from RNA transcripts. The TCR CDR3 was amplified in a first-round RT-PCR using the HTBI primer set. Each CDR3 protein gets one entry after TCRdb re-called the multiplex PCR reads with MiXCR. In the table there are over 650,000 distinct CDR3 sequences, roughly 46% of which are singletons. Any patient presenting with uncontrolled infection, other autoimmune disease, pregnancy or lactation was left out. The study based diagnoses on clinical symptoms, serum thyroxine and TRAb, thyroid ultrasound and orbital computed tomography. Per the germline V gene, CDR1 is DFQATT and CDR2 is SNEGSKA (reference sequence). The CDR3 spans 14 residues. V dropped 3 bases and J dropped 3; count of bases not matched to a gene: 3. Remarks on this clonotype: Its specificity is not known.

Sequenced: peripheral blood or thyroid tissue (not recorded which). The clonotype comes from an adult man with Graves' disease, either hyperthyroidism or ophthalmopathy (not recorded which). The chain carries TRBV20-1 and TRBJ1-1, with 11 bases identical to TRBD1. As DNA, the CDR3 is TGCAGTGCTAGGCGGGACAGGGGGGACACTGAAGCTTTCTTT. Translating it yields CSARRDRGDTEAFF.